This TCR beta chain was recorded in a study of control samples from healthy donors and cancer patients. The length of the CDR3 is 14 residues. CDR1 is SGHRS and CDR2 is YFSETQ in the germline V gene. V was trimmed by 5 bases and J by 10 bases, leaving 16 bases between them. Assay: immunoSEQ multiplex PCR; the TCRdb copy retains only in-frame clones and omits some. The sample carries 250,000 to 300,000 clones, around 79% recorded once. Sequencing was performed on PBMCs. The TCR originated in a woman aged 55 to 70 with lung cancer. The chain uses TRBV5-1 and TRBJ1-6; D is possibly TRBD1 (6 bases). This CDR3 reads CASRWEGEDSPLHF. CDR3 DNA sequence: TGCGCCAGCAGGTGGGAGGGGGAGGACTCACCCCTCCACTTT.